The rows below give T cell receptor beta chains drawn from one sample of a study of blood T cell repertoires in COVID-19. TCRdb's table, derived via immunoSEQ multiplex PCR, lists solely in-frame clones and lacks some. Here the sample spans about 330,000 clones, roughly 86% being singletons. The material sequenced was peripheral blood. These receptors were obtained from a woman between 45 and 65 years old with acute or convalescent COVID-19. Both conserved end residues are part of each CDR3. A D gene is named only where the DNA matches it firmly. A clone size is listed for some rows: how often the clone was seen (once, few, many), or a class if it is expanded.

j_call: TRBJ2-3; v_call: TRBV9; clone_size: -; d_call: TRBD2; cdr3_aa: CASSVGASGSTDTQYF; cdr3_nt: TGTGCCAGCAGCGTAGGGGCTAGCGGAAGCACAGATACGCAGTATTTT
j_call: TRBJ2-7; v_call: TRBV6-2/TRBV6-3; clone_size: -; d_call: TRBD2; cdr3_aa: CASSGGDSYEQYF; cdr3_nt: TGTGCCAGCAGTGGGGGGGACTCCTACGAGCAGTACTTC
j_call: TRBJ1-5; v_call: TRBV28; clone_size: -; d_call: TRBD1; cdr3_aa: CASSPDRGGQPQHF; cdr3_nt: TGTGCCAGCAGTCCGGACAGGGGAGGACAGCCCCAGCATTTT
j_call: TRBJ1-4; v_call: TRBV14; clone_size: -; d_call: TRBD1; cdr3_aa: CASSQREGAGEKLFF; cdr3_nt: TGTGCCAGCAGCCAAAGAGAGGGGGCCGGTGAAAAACTGTTTTTT
j_call: TRBJ2-3; v_call: TRBV11-2; clone_size: -; d_call: TRBD2; cdr3_aa: CASSLGRVGGDTQYF; cdr3_nt: TGTGCCAGCAGCTTAGGTAGAGTGGGAGGGGATACGCAGTATTTT
j_call: TRBJ1-1; v_call: TRBV6-5; clone_size: -; d_call: -; cdr3_aa: CASGRNEAFF; cdr3_nt: TGTGCCAGTGGGAGGAATGAAGCTTTCTTT
j_call: TRBJ2-7; v_call: TRBV5-1; clone_size: -; d_call: -; cdr3_aa: CASSLGAGPMSYEQYF; cdr3_nt: TGCGCCAGCAGCTTGGGTGCGGGACCGATGTCCTACGAGCAGTACTTC
j_call: TRBJ1-2; v_call: TRBV9; clone_size: once; d_call: -; cdr3_aa: CASSPNLGERAYGYTF; cdr3_nt: TGTGCCAGCAGCCCCAACCTCGGGGAGAGGGCCTATGGCTACACCTTC
j_call: TRBJ2-3; v_call: TRBV24-1; clone_size: few; d_call: TRBD1; cdr3_aa: CATSDGTGEAQYF; cdr3_nt: TGTGCCACCAGTGATGGGACAGGGGAGGCGCAGTATTTT
j_call: TRBJ1-1; v_call: TRBV30; clone_size: -; d_call: -; cdr3_aa: CAWSVGTRNWNTEAFF; cdr3_nt: TGTGCCTGGAGTGTAGGGACACGTAACTGGAACACTGAAGCTTTCTTT
j_call: TRBJ1-5; v_call: TRBV30; clone_size: -; d_call: TRBD1; cdr3_aa: CAWRAGTGVLQPQHF; cdr3_nt: TGTGCCTGGAGAGCCGGGACAGGGGTTCTTCAGCCCCAGCATTTT
j_call: TRBJ2-5; v_call: TRBV10-2; clone_size: -; d_call: TRBD1; cdr3_aa: CASRPGQQETQYF; cdr3_nt: TGCGCCAGCAGACCGGGACAGCAAGAGACCCAGTACTTC
j_call: TRBJ1-1; v_call: TRBV12-3/TRBV12-4; clone_size: few; d_call: -; cdr3_aa: CAISSGFSTEAFF; cdr3_nt: TGTGCCATATCCTCAGGGTTTAGCACTGAAGCTTTCTTT
j_call: TRBJ1-2; v_call: TRBV30; clone_size: -; d_call: -; cdr3_aa: CAWSVRGTEGYTF; cdr3_nt: TGTGCCTGGAGTGTAAGGGGGACGGAAGGCTACACCTTC
j_call: TRBJ2-7; v_call: TRBV28; clone_size: -; d_call: -; cdr3_aa: CASSSPPYEQYF; cdr3_nt: TGTGCCAGCAGTAGCCCCCCCTACGAGCAGTACTTC
j_call: TRBJ1-4; v_call: TRBV3-1/TRBV3-2; clone_size: once; d_call: -; cdr3_aa: CASSQERPGVTNEKLFF; cdr3_nt: TGTGCCAGCAGCCAAGAGCGACCGGGGGTTACTAATGAAAAACTGTTTTTT
j_call: TRBJ1-5; v_call: TRBV28; clone_size: -; d_call: TRBD1; cdr3_aa: CASSPLDRASQPQHF; cdr3_nt: TGTGCCAGCAGTCCACTAGACAGGGCTAGTCAGCCCCAGCATTTT
j_call: TRBJ1-2; v_call: TRBV3-1/TRBV3-2; clone_size: -; d_call: -; cdr3_aa: CASSQTRGYTF; cdr3_nt: TGTGCCAGCAGCCAGACGCGGGGCTACACCTTC
j_call: TRBJ1-1; v_call: TRBV7-2; clone_size: -; d_call: -; cdr3_aa: CASSLMVQGNTEAFF; cdr3_nt: TGTGCCAGCAGCTTAATGGTGCAGGGGAACACTGAAGCTTTCTTT
j_call: TRBJ2-5; v_call: TRBV18; clone_size: -; d_call: TRBD2; cdr3_aa: CASSPPRPAGEEETQYF; cdr3_nt: TGTGCCAGCTCACCACCAAGGCCCGCGGGAGAGGAAGAGACCCAGTACTTC
j_call: TRBJ2-7; v_call: TRBV5-6; clone_size: -; d_call: -; cdr3_aa: CASSLTGVWDVTGRYEQYF; cdr3_nt: TGTGCCAGCAGCTTGACGGGGGTGTGGGACGTAACAGGCAGATACGAGCAGTACTTC
j_call: TRBJ2-5; v_call: TRBV11-2; clone_size: -; d_call: TRBD2; cdr3_aa: CASSLTSGNLETQYF; cdr3_nt: TGTGCCAGCAGCTTAACTAGCGGGAATCTGGAGACCCAGTACTTC
j_call: TRBJ2-3; v_call: TRBV11-2; clone_size: -; d_call: TRBD2; cdr3_aa: CASTRGRARTDTQYF; cdr3_nt: TGTGCCAGCACCCGAGGGAGGGCCAGGACAGATACGCAGTATTTT
j_call: TRBJ1-5; v_call: TRBV4-1; clone_size: -; d_call: -; cdr3_aa: CASSQTGVRGNQPQHF; cdr3_nt: TGCGCCAGCAGCCAGACCGGGGTTCGGGGCAATCAGCCCCAGCATTTT
j_call: TRBJ1-1; v_call: TRBV6-5; clone_size: -; d_call: TRBD1; cdr3_aa: CASSPGTVTEAFF; cdr3_nt: TGTGCCAGCAGCCCGGGGACAGTAACTGAAGCTTTCTTT
j_call: TRBJ1-2; v_call: TRBV6-9; clone_size: -; d_call: -; cdr3_aa: CASSYSPGKDGYTF; cdr3_nt: TGTGCCAGCAGTTATTCTCCGGGGAAGGATGGCTACACCTTC
j_call: TRBJ2-7; v_call: TRBV3-1/TRBV3-2; clone_size: -; d_call: TRBD1; cdr3_aa: CASSQDSRTGFYEQYF; cdr3_nt: TGTGCCAGCAGCCAAGATAGTAGGACAGGGTTCTACGAGCAGTACTTC
j_call: TRBJ2-3; v_call: TRBV7-2; clone_size: -; d_call: -; cdr3_aa: CASSTSGKDTQYF; cdr3_nt: TGTGCCAGCAGCACCTCGGGTAAAGATACGCAGTATTTT
j_call: TRBJ2-7; v_call: TRBV28; clone_size: -; d_call: TRBD2; cdr3_aa: CASSLQLAGVPYF; cdr3_nt: TGTGCCAGCAGTTTACAACTAGCGGGAGTACCGTACTTC
j_call: TRBJ2-1; v_call: TRBV5-6; clone_size: -; d_call: -; cdr3_aa: CASSLSRGNEQFF; cdr3_nt: TGTGCCAGCAGCTTGTCCAGGGGCAATGAGCAGTTCTTC
j_call: TRBJ1-5; v_call: TRBV5-1; clone_size: -; d_call: TRBD1; cdr3_aa: CASSLDTGGGQPQHF; cdr3_nt: TGCGCCAGCAGCTTGGATACAGGGGGCGGTCAGCCCCAGCATTTT
j_call: TRBJ2-2; v_call: TRBV15; clone_size: -; d_call: TRBD2; cdr3_aa: CATRASGITGELFF; cdr3_nt: TGTGCCACCAGGGCTAGCGGGATCACCGGGGAGCTGTTTTTT
j_call: TRBJ1-2; v_call: TRBV6-5; clone_size: -; d_call: TRBD1; cdr3_aa: CASSYEGAYGYTF; cdr3_nt: TGTGCCAGCAGTTACGAGGGGGCCTATGGCTACACCTTC
j_call: TRBJ2-1; v_call: TRBV5-6; clone_size: -; d_call: TRBD2; cdr3_aa: CASSFSGAPHNEQFF; cdr3_nt: TGTGCCAGCAGCTTTAGCGGGGCCCCGCACAATGAGCAGTTCTTC
j_call: TRBJ2-7; v_call: TRBV3-1/TRBV3-2; clone_size: -; d_call: -; cdr3_aa: CASSQPSVTYEQYF; cdr3_nt: TGTGCCAGCAGCCAACCTAGCGTAACCTACGAGCAGTACTTC
j_call: TRBJ1-1; v_call: TRBV6-2/TRBV6-3; clone_size: once; d_call: -; cdr3_aa: CASSYSLNTEAFF; cdr3_nt: TGTGCCAGCAGTTACAGCCTGAACACTGAAGCTTTCTTT
j_call: TRBJ2-1; v_call: TRBV6-4; clone_size: -; d_call: TRBD1; cdr3_aa: CASSDWIKTGDNEQFF; cdr3_nt: TGTGCCAGCAGTGACTGGATAAAGACAGGGGACAATGAGCAGTTCTTC
j_call: TRBJ2-7; v_call: TRBV10-3; clone_size: -; d_call: TRBD2; cdr3_aa: CAINLSGTSGRAHEQYF; cdr3_nt: TGTGCCATCAACTTATCTGGGACTAGCGGGAGGGCCCACGAGCAGTACTTC
j_call: TRBJ2-1; v_call: TRBV12-3/TRBV12-4; clone_size: -; d_call: -; cdr3_aa: CASSLGGQKQFF; cdr3_nt: TGTGCCAGCAGTTTAGGCGGACAAAAGCAGTTCTTC
j_call: TRBJ1-2; v_call: TRBV7-9; clone_size: many; d_call: TRBD1; cdr3_aa: CASSLLPTGGSLYGYTF; cdr3_nt: TGTGCCAGCAGCTTACTACCGACAGGGGGATCACTCTATGGCTACACCTTC
j_call: TRBJ1-5; v_call: TRBV10-3; clone_size: -; d_call: -; cdr3_aa: CAISESSGFSNQPQHF; cdr3_nt: TGTGCCATCAGTGAGTCCTCGGGGTTTAGCAATCAGCCCCAGCATTTT
j_call: TRBJ2-3; v_call: TRBV21-1; clone_size: -; d_call: -; cdr3_aa: CASSVRDRGRTGTDTQYF; cdr3_nt: TGTGCCAGCAGCGTCCGGGACAGGGGCCGAACTGGCACAGATACGCAGTATTTT
j_call: TRBJ2-7; v_call: TRBV11-2; clone_size: -; d_call: -; cdr3_aa: CASSLSGEHEQYF; cdr3_nt: TGTGCCAGCAGCTTATCCGGGGAGCACGAGCAGTACTTC